This entry describes one TCR beta chain. Antigen: not known. Unique molecular identifiers were incorporated when the TCRbeta library was constructed. MiXCR, applied by TCRdb to the PCR reads, yields one record per CDR3 protein. The table shows about 870,000 distinct CDR3 sequences, with approximately 15% occurring only once. The sample belongs to a study of T-cell reconstitution after alpha-beta-depleted transplantation in children. Study-wide results and limits: There were reportedly several hundred expanded graft clones from which alpha-beta T cells came about two months after transplant. Surviving recipient T cells and thymic progenitors produced the high day-60 TCRbeta diversity seen in some patients. After one year, T-cell counts and TCRbeta diversity mostly came from new T cells.

The CDR3 has 14 residues. V gave up 7 bases and J gave up 0 bases, with 11 bases separating them. The germline CDR1 and CDR2 sequences are MNHEY and SVGAGI. The clonotype originates from a male patient younger than 18 who had a stem cell transplant for acute lymphoblastic leukemia, so the T cells may come from the graft donor. The sample here was PBMCs, mostly from graft donor cells, taken 360 days after TCRalphabeta/CD19-depleted stem cell transplant. This chain uses TRBV6-5 with TRBJ2-3; D is perhaps TRBD2 (5 bases). The CDR3 nucleotides are TGTGCCAGCAAGCCGGGGTCTAGCACAGATACGCAGTATTTT. Amino acids: CASKPGSSTDTQYF.